This T cell receptor beta chain emerged from a study of vaccination and CD4 T cells after COVID-19. The wider study: Post-vaccine sample collection happened at a median of 72 days after dose two, ranging 14 to 241.

Sequencing of DNA taken from cultured CD4+ T cells relied on the Oncomine TCR Beta short-read assay. TCRdb called the PCR reads again in MiXCR, with one record for every CDR3 protein. Of about 14,000 distinct CDR3 sequences listed, under 45% are singletons. Specified treatment: roughly ten-day PBMC culture with coronavirus spike peptide pools or control peptides (ViraFEST assay). With peptide pools, ViraFEST first expanded antigen-specific T cells and afterwards sequenced their TCRs. Positivity by PCR occurred from March to December 2020, a period that predated US Alpha, Beta and Delta variants. This clonotype occurred once. The antigen remains undetermined. Germline CDR1 is SGHNT and CDR2 is YYREEE (reference sequence). The CDR3 is 14 residues long. J gave up 1 base and V 4 bases, and 2 bases lay outside the gene matches.

The J gene is TRBJ1-1, the V gene TRBV5-4; 9 bases are a match to TRBD1. This receptor was identified in a human donor with COVID-19. Sequenced: cultured CD4+ T cells from blood. CDR3 amino acids: CASSRGQGNTEAFF. The CDR3 region has the DNA TGTGCCAGCAGCCGGGGACAGGGGAACACTGAAGCTTTCTTT.